The 10 T cell receptor beta chains reported below all come from one sample, sequenced in a study of T cell responses to AZD1222 COVID-19 vaccine. The table came from immunoSEQ multiplex PCR; TCRdb's copy has only in-frame clones and leaves some out. This sample has about 180,000 clones, with 85% to 95% found just once. This specimen was peripheral blood, taken 28 days after the second AZD1222 dose. Source of these receptors: an adult who received the AZD1222 COVID-19 vaccine.

This sequence joins TRBV7-9 and TRBJ2-6; no clear D. Germline CDR1 is SEHNR and CDR2 is FQNEAQ (reference sequence). V lost 1 base and J 4 bases, leaving 8 bases between the germline ends. The CDR3 length is 15 residues. As DNA, the CDR3 is TGTGCCAGCAGCTTAGTGGATGCGGGGGCCAACGTCCTGACTTTC. Translating gives CASSLVDAGANVLTF. Drawing the rest from reference TRBV7-9 and TRBJ2-6, the complete variable domain is DTGVSQNPRHKITKRGQNVTFRCDPISEHNRLYWYRQTLGQGPEFLTYFQNEAQLEKSRLLSDRFSAERPKGSFSTLEIQRTEQGDSAMYLCASSLVDAGANVLTFGAGSRLTVL.

The chain has TRBV28 and TRBJ2-1; 7 bases are a match to TRBD1. The CDR3 loop spans 15 amino acids. Looked up from germline, CDR1 is MDHEN and CDR2 is SYDVKM. J lost 6 bases, V lost 6 bases, and 11 bases had no gene match. CDR3 in amino acids: CASSPSGGFPNEQFF. CDR3 DNA: TGTGCCAGCAGCCCTTCAGGGGGATTCCCCAATGAGCAGTTCTTC.

The chain combines TRBV27 with TRBJ2-3, with D perhaps TRBD2 (7 bases). Trimming removed 1 base at V and 3 bases at J, with 14 bases between. Germline CDR1 is MNHEY and CDR2 is SMNVEV (reference sequence). The CDR3 runs 16 residues. CDR3 in DNA: TGTGCCAGCAGTTTATACCCCGGGGGGCGGACAGATACGCAGTATTTT. Protein: CASSLYPGGRTDTQYF.

The chain carries TRBV21-1 and TRBJ1-5. TRBV21-1 is an annotated pseudogene. The CDR3 is 21 residues long. The CDR3 protein is CASSFSSLARTRAQWNQPQHF. CDR3 DNA: TGTGCCAGCAGCTTCTCCTCCCTTGCTCGGACCAGAGCCCAGTGGAATCAGCCCCAGCATTTT.

This chain joins TRBV19 and TRBJ1-3, with no clear D. The CDR3 is made up of 14 amino acids. Looked up from germline, CDR1 is LNHDA and CDR2 is SQIVND (reference sequence). Trimming left V 3 bases short and J 4 bases short, with 10 bases between. Written as DNA, the CDR3 is TGTGCCAGTAGTATGCGGAACGGCGGAAACACCATATATTTT. Translating gives CASSMRNGGNTIYF.

This clone was detected only once. V usage is TRBV2 and J usage is TRBJ1-2; TRBD1 is a possible D gene (5 bases). This CDR3 is built from 15 residues. Trimming left V 1 base short and J 4 bases short, with 13 bases between. The V gene's germline CDR1 is SNHLY and CDR2 FYNNEI. CDR3 sequence: CASSEVNSGGYGYTF. For the CDR3, the DNA is TGTGCCAGCAGTGAAGTGAACAGTGGGGGCTATGGCTACACCTTC.

The chain joins TRBV10-1 to TRBJ2-2; 10 nucleotides agree with TRBD2. Trimming took 7 bases from V and 6 from J; bases not matched to a gene: 2. The germline gives CDR1 WNHNN, CDR2 SYGVQD (reference sequence). The CDR3 covers 13 residues. CDR3 amino acids: CASTSGRAGELFF. The CDR3 nucleotides read TGCGCCAGCACAAGCGGGAGGGCCGGGGAGCTGTTTTTT.

CDR3 DNA sequence: TGTGCCTGGAGTTACAGGGGCGATCAGCCCCAGCATTTT. Amino acids: CAWSYRGDQPQHF. The chain recombines TRBV30 with TRBJ1-5; 7 bases map to TRBD1. This CDR3 contains 13 residues. With 2 bases clipped from V and 5 bases from J, the junction kept 3 bases outside the gene matches. Germline CDR1 GTSNPN, CDR2 SVGIG (reference sequence).

The chain recombines TRBV5-1 with TRBJ2-7; D gene ambiguous. The V gene's germline CDR1 is SGHRS and CDR2 YFSETQ. The CDR3 covers 12 residues. V was trimmed by 0 bases and J by 6 bases, leaving 7 bases between them. The CDR3 here is CASSLAGSEQYF. The CDR3 region has the DNA TGCGCCAGCAGCTTGGCGGGTTCCGAGCAGTACTTC. Variable domain in full (rest from reference TRBV5-1 and TRBJ2-7): KAGVTQTPRYLIKTRGQQVTLSCSPISGHRSVSWYQQTPGQGLQFLFEYFSETQRNKGNFPGRFSGRQFSNSRSEMNVSTLELGDSALYLCASSLAGSEQYFGPGTRLTVT.

The chain has TRBV6-6 and TRBJ2-1; 12 positions match TRBD2. With 2 bases clipped from V and 8 bases from J, the junction kept 1 base outside the gene matches. The length of the CDR3 is 14 residues. Looked up from germline, CDR1 is MNHNY and CDR2 is SVGAGI (reference sequence). The CDR3 here is CASSYGLAGYEQFF. The CDR3 nucleotides are TGTGCCAGCAGTTACGGACTAGCGGGATATGAGCAGTTCTTC.